This T cell receptor beta chain was sequenced in a study of cytotoxic CD8 clonotypes in ibrutinib-treated CLL. Study-wide background: Response sampling came at median approximately a year of treatment, ranging about 6 to 36 months.

Whole-study findings and limits: Investigators sampled sustained-remission and progressing patients at differing times. Few clonotypes were public, and these shrank or held steady under treatment.

Trimming pared 1 base from V and 2 bases from J, leaving 8 bases between. CDR1 and CDR2 (germline): MDHEN, SYDVKM. This CDR3 spans 14 amino acids. This clone was counted once. Its target is unknown. Measured with immunoSEQ multiplex PCR; TCRdb has only the in-frame clones, and not every one. The sample records approximately 300,000 clones, about 80% being singletons. The V call is TRBV28, the J call TRBJ1-2; no clear D. The receptor was isolated from a human donor with chronic lymphocytic leukemia. The sequenced sample was PBMCs, obtained before ibrutinib treatment. Written as DNA, the CDR3 is TGTGCCAGCAGTTTATTAGTGGGAAACTATGGCTACACCTTC. Protein product: CASSLLVGNYGYTF.